Presented here are 27 T cell receptor beta chains from one specimen sequenced in a study of blood T cell repertoires in COVID-19. The repertoire was sequenced with immunoSEQ multiplex PCR; TCRdb's copy has only in-frame clones and lacks some. The data hold some 96,000 clones, with over 65% observed a single time. Sequences were obtained from peripheral blood. Source of these receptors: a human donor in a cohort sampled during active COVID-19.

The V gene is TRBV7-9, the J gene TRBJ1-2; D is perhaps TRBD1 (5 bases). This CDR3 has 13 residues. Trimming took off 3 bases at V and 4 bases at J, with 9 bases between the two ends. Germline lookup yields CDR1 SEHNR and CDR2 FQNEAQ (reference sequence). In nucleotides, the CDR3 is TGTGCCAGCAGCTTTACAGGTTCCTATGGCTACACCTTC. Translation gives CASSFTGSYGYTF.

The CDR3 DNA is TGTGCCAGCTCACCTCTCGACAGGGGAGGACGCACTGAAGCTTTCTTT. Protein sequence: CASSPLDRGGRTEAFF. This rearrangement joins TRBV18 to TRBJ1-1; 8 nucleotides align to TRBD1. Trimming cost V 3 bases and J 4 bases; bases outside gene matches: 10. The length of the CDR3 is 16 residues. Germline CDR1 KGHSH, CDR2 LQKENI.

The genes are TRBV24-1 and TRBJ2-3; D is unclear. Germline V lookup: CDR1 KGHDR, CDR2 SFDVKD. Trimming cost V 1 base and J 0 bases, with 7 bases left between them. CDR3 length: 15 amino acids. CDR3 protein: CATSDFTQSTDTQYF. The CDR3 DNA sequence: TGTGCCACCAGTGATTTTACACAGAGCACAGATACGCAGTATTTT.

This clone came up once. This chain connects TRBV27 to TRBJ2-1, with 8 bases identical to TRBD2. The ends lost 2 bases at V and 2 bases at J; junction bases unmatched: 2. This CDR3 is built from 15 residues. In germline, CDR1 is MNHEY, CDR2 SMNVEV (reference sequence). CDR3 sequence reads: CASSLPGRAYNEQFF. The DNA of the CDR3 is TGTGCCAGCAGTTTACCCGGGAGGGCCTACAATGAGCAGTTCTTC.

This clone was observed a handful of times. The genes are TRBV13 and TRBJ1-1; possibly TRBD1 for D (5 bases). With 5 bases removed from V and 4 bases from J, the gap between germline ends came to 20 bases. The germline gives CDR1 PRHDT, CDR2 FYEKMQ (reference sequence). The CDR3 consists of 16 residues. CDR3 bases: TGTGCCAGCAGCCCGGATAAGGGGCGGTCCGGCACTGAAGCTTTCTTT. Residues: CASSPDKGRSGTEAFF.

The rearrangement links TRBV19 to TRBJ1-2, with TRBD1 identical over 7 bases. This CDR3 has 12 amino acids. From germline, CDR1 is LNHDA and CDR2 SQIVND (reference sequence). Trimming removed 3 bases from V and 9 bases from J; junction bases left unmatched: 4. The CDR3 protein is CASSIEQGSYTF. The CDR3 region has the DNA TGTGCCAGTAGTATTGAACAGGGGAGCTACACCTTC. Combining the CDR3 with reference TRBV19 and TRBJ1-2 gives the whole variable domain DGGITQSPKYLFRKEGQNVTLSCEQNLNHDAMYWYRQDPGQGLRLIYYSQIVNDFQKGDIAEGYSVSREKKESFPLTVTSAQKNPTAFYLCASSIEQGSYTFGSGTRLTVV.

The count of this clone is one. This chain links TRBV30 with TRBJ1-4, with 8 bases identical to TRBD1. The CDR3 has 15 amino acids. Trimming cost V 2 bases and J 6 bases; bases outside gene matches: 8. Germline V gene lookup returns CDR1 GTSNPN and CDR2 SVGIG (reference sequence). The chain's CDR3 is CAWSSPQGAYEKLFF. For the CDR3, the DNA is TGTGCCTGGAGTTCGCCGCAGGGGGCATATGAAAAACTGTTTTTT.

The chain employs TRBV5-1 and TRBJ2-3; no firm D call. Trimming stripped 1 base from V and 6 bases from J, with 9 bases between. Germline V gene sequence: CDR1 SGHRS, CDR2 YFSETQ. This CDR3 comprises 13 residues. CDR3 bases: TGCGCCAGCAGCTTGTTACAAATCGATACGCAGTATTTT. Amino acid sequence: CASSLLQIDTQYF.

This chain joins TRBV27 and TRBJ2-5; 8 nucleotides line up with TRBD2. Per germline, CDR1 MNHEY and CDR2 SMNVEV (reference sequence). There are 16 residues in the CDR3. With V trimmed by 5 bases and J by 5 bases, 13 bases remained unmatched. The CDR3: CASSPLPRTSRETQYF. CDR3 bases: TGTGCCAGCAGTCCCCTCCCGAGGACTAGCCGGGAGACCCAGTACTTC.

The gene calls are TRBV2 and TRBJ2-7, with a possible D match to TRBD2 (6 bases). From germline, CDR1 is SNHLY and CDR2 FYNNEI. Trimming cost V 6 bases and J 0 bases, with 15 bases left between them. This CDR3 spans 15 amino acids. CDR3 in amino acids: CASSPISGPSYEQYF. CDR3 coding DNA: TGTGCCAGCAGCCCAATTAGCGGACCCTCCTACGAGCAGTACTTC. Using reference TRBV2 and TRBJ2-7 for the parts outside the CDR3, the full variable domain is EPEVTQTPSHQVTQMGQEVILRCVPISNHLYFYWYRQILGQKVEFLVSFYNNEISEKSEIFDDQFSVERPDGSNFTLKIRSTKLEDSAMYFCASSPISGPSYEQYFGPGTRLTVT.

The rearrangement joins TRBV5-4 to TRBJ2-1; maybe TRBD2 (5 bases). The V and J ends lost 0 bases and 0 bases respectively, with 10 bases between them. Germline loops: CDR1 SGHNT, CDR2 YYREEE (reference sequence). The CDR3 spans 16 residues. The CDR3 loop reads CASSLAGRGSYNEQFF. For the CDR3, the DNA is TGTGCCAGCAGCTTGGCTGGGAGAGGCTCCTACAATGAGCAGTTCTTC. The full variable domain, rest sourced from reference TRBV5-4 and TRBJ2-1, is ETGVTQSPTHLIKTRGQQVTLRCSSQSGHNTVSWYQQALGQGPQFIFQYYREEENGRGNFPPRFSGLQFPNYSSELNVNALELDDSALYLCASSLAGRGSYNEQFFGPGTRLTVL.

In this sample, this clone turned up many times. The chain recombines TRBV5-4 with TRBJ2-2; TRBD1 is a possible D gene (6 bases). There are 14 residues in the CDR3. Per the germline V gene, CDR1 is SGHNT and CDR2 is YYREEE (reference sequence). V lost 5 bases and J 5 bases, leaving 13 bases between the germline ends. DNA for the CDR3: TGTGCCAGCAGGGTGGACAGTAATACCGGGGAGCTGTTTTTT. Encoded protein: CASRVDSNTGELFF.

This clone was observed once. The chain is built from TRBV6-5 and TRBJ1-1, with 8 bases that match TRBD1. Trimming at V came to 5 bases and at J to 3 bases, leaving 8 bases not matched to a gene. The CDR3 has 15 residues. CDR1 is MNHEY and CDR2 is SVGAGI in the germline V gene. For the CDR3, the DNA is TGTGCCAGCAGTACGCCCAGGGGGCGAGACACTGAAGCTTTCTTT. It is translated as CASSTPRGRDTEAFF.

The rearrangement joins TRBV12-3 or TRBV12-4 to TRBJ1-2; TRBD1 might be the D (5 bases). This CDR3 is 13 amino acids long. The germline V and J ends were trimmed by 6 bases and 4 bases, with 12 bases remaining between them. CDR3: CASRAGVIYGYTF. The CDR3 nucleotides are TGTGCCAGCAGGGCGGGGGTGATCTATGGCTACACCTTC.

V is TRBV7-2 and J is TRBJ1-2; 10 bases fit TRBD1. Losses at the gene ends were 1 base for V and 8 bases for J; bases not matched to a gene: 4. The CDR3 runs 14 residues. CDR1 SGHTA and CDR2 FQGNSA come from the germline V gene. CDR3 DNA sequence: TGTGCCAGCAGCTTAGGACAGGGGGCAGAAGGCTACACCTTC. It encodes CASSLGQGAEGYTF.

This sequence joins TRBV19 and TRBJ2-2, with D unclear. The CDR3 is made up of 13 amino acids. Trimming took 1 base from V and 7 from J, leaving 7 bases between them. Germline V gives CDR1 LNHDA, CDR2 SQIVND (reference sequence). The CDR3 is CASSIVTIGELFF. DNA of the CDR3: TGTGCCAGTAGTATAGTGACAATCGGGGAGCTGTTTTTT.

This chain links TRBV7-2 with TRBJ1-2; 12 nucleotides match TRBD1. With V trimmed by 5 bases and J by 7 bases, 14 bases remained unmatched. Germline V CDR1 and CDR2: SGHTA, FQGNSA. CDR3 length equals 17 residues. As DNA, the CDR3 is TGTGCCAGCAGCCCCCACGCTCGGGACAGGGGGCGAGGTGGCTACACCTTC. Translated: CASSPHARDRGRGGYTF.

This chain links TRBV5-1 with TRBJ1-3, with unresolved D. This CDR3 is 16 amino acids long. With 4 bases removed from V and 4 bases from J, the gap between germline ends came to 18 bases. CDR1 is SGHRS, CDR2 YFSETQ, per germline. CDR3 DNA sequence: TGCGCCAGCAGCCCCAACCCCATGGGAGCAGGAAACACCATATATTTT. The encoded protein is CASSPNPMGAGNTIYF.

This chain connects TRBV19 to TRBJ2-5; D might be TRBD2 (5 bases). This CDR3 is built from 15 residues. The germline CDR1 and CDR2 sequences are LNHDA and SQIVND (reference sequence). Between the trimmed V and J ends, which lost 4 bases and 5 bases, there was a span of 17 bases. This CDR3 reads CASSNSAGRKETQYF. In DNA form, the CDR3 reads TGTGCCAGTAGTAATAGCGCAGGTAGGAAGGAGACCCAGTACTTC.

The CDR3 DNA sequence: TGTGCCATCAGTGAGTCGAGCCGGACAGGGACCTACGAGCAGTACTTC. Protein sequence: CAISESSRTGTYEQYF. This chain connects TRBV10-3 to TRBJ2-7; 8 bases fit TRBD1. The CDR3 contains 16 residues. Germline CDR1 reads ENHRY; CDR2 reads SYGVKD. J gave up 2 bases and V 0 bases, and 6 bases lay outside the gene matches.

The chain recombines TRBV7-9 with TRBJ1-6, with TRBD1 matching over 8 bases. The V gene's germline CDR1 is SEHNR and CDR2 FQNEAQ (reference sequence). This CDR3 contains 15 residues. Trimming removed 5 bases from V and 5 bases from J; junction bases left unmatched: 5. The CDR3 loop reads CASSTGQVDNSPLHF. CDR3 nucleotides: TGTGCCAGCAGCACGGGACAGGTGGATAATTCACCCCTCCACTTT.

The V gene is TRBV11-2, the J gene TRBJ1-2; D is possibly TRBD1 (6 bases). Germline-derived CDR1 and CDR2 are SGHAT and FQNNGV. The ends were cut back, 6 bases at V and 8 bases at J, with 16 bases in the middle. The CDR3 covers 13 residues. In DNA form, the CDR3 reads TGTGCCAGCAGGAAGACAGGTGTGGTCGGCTACACCTTC. Its translation is CASRKTGVVGYTF.

This chain links TRBV4-3 with TRBJ2-3, with 7 bases aligning to TRBD1. This CDR3 is 18 amino acids long. V was pared by 3 bases and J by 1 base, with 13 bases of the junction left unmatched. Germline assignment: CDR1 LGHNA and CDR2 YSLEER. Here the CDR3 reads CASSQLPTGFVGTDTQYF. For the CDR3, the DNA is TGCGCCAGCAGCCAGCTACCGACAGGGTTCGTGGGCACAGATACGCAGTATTTT.

This clone was picked up one time. The CDR3 is CASSGGQRWDYGYTF. For the CDR3, the DNA is TGTGCCAGCAGCGGGGGACAGCGCTGGGACTATGGCTACACCTTC. The rearrangement links TRBV9 to TRBJ1-2; TRBD1 aligns across 7 bases. The length of the CDR3 is 15 residues. Losses at the gene ends were 3 bases for V and 3 bases for J; bases not matched to a gene: 8. Germline V gives CDR1 SGDLS, CDR2 YYNGEE.

V is TRBV7-2 and J is TRBJ2-7; 7 bases map to TRBD2. V lost 1 base, J lost 9 bases, and 21 bases stayed unmatched. The CDR3 sequence is 18 residues long. Looked up from germline, CDR1 is SGHTA and CDR2 is FQGNSA. The CDR3 DNA reads TGTGCCAGCAGCTTAGTCCCCCCACCCCAGACGAATAGCGGGTTGCAGTACTTC. This encodes CASSLVPPPQTNSGLQYF.

The rearrangement uses TRBV3-1 (or the pseudogene TRBV3-2) and TRBJ2-3; 13 bases agree with TRBD2. From germline, CDR1 is LGHDT and CDR2 YNNKEL (reference sequence). V shed 8 bases, J shed 9 bases, and the junction held 5 bases outside the gene matches. The CDR3 runs 13 residues. The CDR3 here is CASRGLAGETQYF. The CDR3 DNA reads TGTGCCAGCCGCGGACTAGCGGGGGAGACGCAGTATTTT.

The chain carries TRBV11-2 and TRBJ1-4; D gene uncertain. Germline assignment: CDR1 SGHAT and CDR2 FQNNGV. The length of the CDR3 is 14 residues. Trimming took off 6 bases at V and 4 bases at J, with 12 bases between the two ends. In DNA form, the CDR3 reads TGTGCCAGCAGACGACCCGGGTTTAATGAAAAACTGTTTTTT. It encodes CASRRPGFNEKLFF.